This T cell receptor (beta chain) originates from a study of monozygotic twins with inflammatory bowel disease. Germline values: CDR1 LGHNA, CDR2 YSLEER. The CDR3 extends over 13 amino acids. Using the 5' RACE reads, TCRdb records one entry per CDR3 protein without DNA. The sample data list about 210,000 distinct CDR3 sequences. The chain is built from TRBV4-3 and TRBJ2-2. Sequenced material: blood. The receptor comes from a human donor with ulcerative colitis or Crohn's disease, or a healthy co-twin of an affected twin (not recorded which). CDR3: CASTRNGAGELFF.